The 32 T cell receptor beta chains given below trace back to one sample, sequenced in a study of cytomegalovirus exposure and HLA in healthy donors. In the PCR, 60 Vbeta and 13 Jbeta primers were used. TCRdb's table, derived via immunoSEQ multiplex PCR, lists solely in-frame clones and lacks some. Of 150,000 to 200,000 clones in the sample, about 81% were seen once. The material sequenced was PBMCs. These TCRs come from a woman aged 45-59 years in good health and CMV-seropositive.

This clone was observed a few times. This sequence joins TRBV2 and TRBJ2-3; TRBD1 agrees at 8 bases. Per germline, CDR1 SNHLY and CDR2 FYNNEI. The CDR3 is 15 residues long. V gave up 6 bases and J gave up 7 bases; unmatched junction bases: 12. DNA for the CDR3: TGTGCCAGCAGAGCCGGGACAGGTGAAGGGTATACGCAGTATTTT. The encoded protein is CASRAGTGEGYTQYF.

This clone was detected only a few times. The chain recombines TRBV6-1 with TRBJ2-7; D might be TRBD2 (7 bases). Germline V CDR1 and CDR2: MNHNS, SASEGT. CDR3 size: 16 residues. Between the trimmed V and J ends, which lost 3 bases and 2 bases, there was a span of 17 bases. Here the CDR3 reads CASSDHVGGATYEQYF. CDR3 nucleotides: TGTGCCAGCAGTGATCATGTAGGGGGGGCGACCTACGAGCAGTACTTC.

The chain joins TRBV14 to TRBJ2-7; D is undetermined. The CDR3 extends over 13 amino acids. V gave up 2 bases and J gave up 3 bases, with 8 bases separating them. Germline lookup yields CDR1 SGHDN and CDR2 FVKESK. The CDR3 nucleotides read TGTGCCAGCAGCCAACCCAACGGCTACGAGCAGTACTTC. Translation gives CASSQPNGYEQYF.

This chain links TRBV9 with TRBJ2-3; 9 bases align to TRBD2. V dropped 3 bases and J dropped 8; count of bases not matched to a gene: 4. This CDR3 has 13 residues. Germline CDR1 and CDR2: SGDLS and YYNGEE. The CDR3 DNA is TGTGCCAGCAGCGGTAGCGGGAGTGGTACGCAGTATTTT. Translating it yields CASSGSGSGTQYF.

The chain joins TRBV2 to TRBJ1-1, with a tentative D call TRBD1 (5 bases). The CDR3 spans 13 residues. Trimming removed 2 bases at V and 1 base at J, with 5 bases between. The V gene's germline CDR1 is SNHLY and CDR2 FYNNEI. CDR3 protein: CASSEQGNTEAFF. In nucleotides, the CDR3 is TGTGCCAGCAGTGAACAGGGGAACACTGAAGCTTTCTTT. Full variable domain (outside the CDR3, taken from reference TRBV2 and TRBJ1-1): EPEVTQTPSHQVTQMGQEVILRCVPISNHLYFYWYRQILGQKVEFLVSFYNNEISEKSEIFDDQFSVERPDGSNFTLKIRSTKLEDSAMYFCASSEQGNTEAFFGQGTRLTVV.

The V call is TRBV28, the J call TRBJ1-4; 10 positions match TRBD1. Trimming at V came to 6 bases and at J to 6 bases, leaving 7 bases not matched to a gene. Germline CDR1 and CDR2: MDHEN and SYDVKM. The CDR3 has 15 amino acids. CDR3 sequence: CASSPGQGEYEKLFF. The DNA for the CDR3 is TGTGCCAGCAGCCCTGGACAGGGGGAATATGAAAAACTGTTTTTT.

The CDR3 bases are TGCGCCAGCAGCCAAGGGAGCTGGGGGCGGACCCAGTACTTC. Its translation: CASSQGSWGRTQYF. V usage is TRBV4-1 and J usage is TRBJ2-5, with D tentatively TRBD1 (6 bases). Trimming took off 1 base at V and 7 bases at J, with 13 bases between the two ends. The germline CDR1 and CDR2 sequences are MGHRA and YSYEKL. CDR3 length: 14 amino acids.

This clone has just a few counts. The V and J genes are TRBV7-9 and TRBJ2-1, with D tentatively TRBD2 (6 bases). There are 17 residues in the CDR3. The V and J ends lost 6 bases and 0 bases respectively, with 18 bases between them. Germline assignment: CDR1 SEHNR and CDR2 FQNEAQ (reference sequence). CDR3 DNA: TGTGCCAGCAGGGAGAGGGCGGGAACCTTCTCCTACAATGAGCAGTTCTTC. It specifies CASRERAGTFSYNEQFF.

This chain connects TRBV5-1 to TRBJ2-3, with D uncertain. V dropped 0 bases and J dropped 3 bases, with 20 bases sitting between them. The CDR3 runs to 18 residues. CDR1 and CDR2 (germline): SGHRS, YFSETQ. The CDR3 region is CASSLAATSPRLTDTQYF. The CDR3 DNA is TGCGCCAGCAGCTTGGCCGCAACGAGCCCCAGGTTGACAGATACGCAGTATTTT. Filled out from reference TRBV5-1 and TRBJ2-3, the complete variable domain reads KAGVTQTPRYLIKTRGQQVTLSCSPISGHRSVSWYQQTPGQGLQFLFEYFSETQRNKGNFPGRFSGRQFSNSRSEMNVSTLELGDSALYLCASSLAATSPRLTDTQYFGPGTRLTVL.

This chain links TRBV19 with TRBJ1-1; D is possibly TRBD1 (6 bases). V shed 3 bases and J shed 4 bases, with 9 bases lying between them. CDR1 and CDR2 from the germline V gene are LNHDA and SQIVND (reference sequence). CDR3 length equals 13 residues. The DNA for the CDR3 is TGTGCCAGTAGTATCAGGGGTGGCACTGAAGCTTTCTTT. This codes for CASSIRGGTEAFF.

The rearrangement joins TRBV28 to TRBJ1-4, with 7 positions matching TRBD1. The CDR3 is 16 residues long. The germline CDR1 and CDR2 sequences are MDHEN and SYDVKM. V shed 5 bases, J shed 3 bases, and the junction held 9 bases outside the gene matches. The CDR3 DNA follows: TGTGCCAGCAGTATTAGGGGGCGCAGGTCTAATGAAAAACTGTTTTTT. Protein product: CASSIRGRRSNEKLFF.

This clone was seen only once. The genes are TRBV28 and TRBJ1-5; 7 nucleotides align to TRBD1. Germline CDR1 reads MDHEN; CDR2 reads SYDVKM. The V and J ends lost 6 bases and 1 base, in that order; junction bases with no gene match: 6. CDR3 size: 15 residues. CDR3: CASRTGDGSNQPQHF. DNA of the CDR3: TGTGCCAGCAGAACAGGGGACGGGAGCAATCAGCCCCAGCATTTT.

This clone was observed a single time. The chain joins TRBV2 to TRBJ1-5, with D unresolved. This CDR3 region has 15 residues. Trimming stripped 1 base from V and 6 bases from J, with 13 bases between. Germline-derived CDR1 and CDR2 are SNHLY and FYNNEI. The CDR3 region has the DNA TGTGCCAGCAGTGAAGATGAGGTGAAAGGTCAGCCCCAGCATTTT. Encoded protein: CASSEDEVKGQPQHF.

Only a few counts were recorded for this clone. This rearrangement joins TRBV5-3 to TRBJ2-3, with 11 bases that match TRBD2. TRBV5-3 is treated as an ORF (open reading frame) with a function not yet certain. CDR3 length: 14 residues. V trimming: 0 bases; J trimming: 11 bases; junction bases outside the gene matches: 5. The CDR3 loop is CARSLVTSGEGQYF. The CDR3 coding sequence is TGTGCCAGAAGCTTGGTGACTAGCGGGGAGGGGCAGTATTTT.

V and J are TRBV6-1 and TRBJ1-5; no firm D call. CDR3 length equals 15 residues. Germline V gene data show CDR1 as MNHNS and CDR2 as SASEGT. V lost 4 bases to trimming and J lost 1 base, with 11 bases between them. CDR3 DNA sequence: TGTGCCAGCAGTGCAACGGGGTTGAGCAATCAGCCCCAGCATTTT. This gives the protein CASSATGLSNQPQHF.

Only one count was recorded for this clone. The CDR3 is CASSLGSGGDTQYF. The CDR3 DNA sequence: TGTGCCAGCAGCTTAGGTAGCGGGGGGGATACGCAGTATTTT. The chain recombines TRBV11-2 with TRBJ2-3, with 10 bases that match TRBD2. The CDR3 is 14 residues long. Germline V gives CDR1 SGHAT, CDR2 FQNNGV. The junction had 1 base not matched to a gene; V was cut back by 1 base and J by 6 bases.

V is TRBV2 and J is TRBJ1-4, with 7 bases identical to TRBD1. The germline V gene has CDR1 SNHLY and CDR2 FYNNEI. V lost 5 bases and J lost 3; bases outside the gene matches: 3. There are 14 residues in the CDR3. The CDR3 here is CASSLGQPNEKLFF. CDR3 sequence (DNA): TGTGCCAGCAGTCTGGGACAGCCTAATGAAAAACTGTTTTTT.

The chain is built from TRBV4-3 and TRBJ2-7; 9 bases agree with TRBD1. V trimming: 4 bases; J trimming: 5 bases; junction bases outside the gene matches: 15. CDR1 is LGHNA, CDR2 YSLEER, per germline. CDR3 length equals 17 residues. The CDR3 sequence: CASSPRIKDRGTDEQYF. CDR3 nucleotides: TGCGCCAGCAGCCCTCGAATTAAGGACAGGGGAACAGACGAGCAGTACTTC.

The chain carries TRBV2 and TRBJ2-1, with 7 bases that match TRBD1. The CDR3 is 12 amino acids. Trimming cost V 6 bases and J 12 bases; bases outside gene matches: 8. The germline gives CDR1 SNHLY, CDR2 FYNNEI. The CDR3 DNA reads TGTGCCAGCAGCGACAGGGTAACGGGGCAGTTCTTC. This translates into CASSDRVTGQFF.

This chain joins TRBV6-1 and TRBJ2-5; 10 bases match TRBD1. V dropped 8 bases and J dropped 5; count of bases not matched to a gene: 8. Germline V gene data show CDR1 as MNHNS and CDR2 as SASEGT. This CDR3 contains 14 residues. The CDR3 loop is CASELDRGRETQYF. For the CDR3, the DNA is TGTGCCAGCGAACTCGACAGGGGGCGGGAGACCCAGTACTTC.

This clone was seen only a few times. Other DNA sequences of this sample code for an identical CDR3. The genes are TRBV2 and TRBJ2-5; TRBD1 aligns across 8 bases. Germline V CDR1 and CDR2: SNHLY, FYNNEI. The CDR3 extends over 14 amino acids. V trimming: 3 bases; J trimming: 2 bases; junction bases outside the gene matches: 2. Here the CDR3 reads CASSERTGQETQYF. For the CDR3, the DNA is TGTGCCAGCAGTGAGAGGACAGGGCAAGAGACCCAGTACTTC.

The CDR3 here is CASSGGLREAYEQYF. The DNA for the CDR3 is TGTGCCAGCAGTGGGGGGTTACGGGAGGCCTACGAGCAGTACTTC. The J gene is TRBJ2-7, the V gene TRBV5-6; TRBD2 matches 7 bases. Trimming took 5 bases from V and 2 from J; bases not matched to a gene: 10. The V gene's germline CDR1 is SGHDT and CDR2 YYEEEE. CDR3 length: 15 residues. The entire variable domain, with the rest obtained from reference TRBV5-6 and TRBJ2-7, is as follows: DAGVTQSPTHLIKTRGQQVTLRCSPKSGHDTVSWYQQALGQGPQFIFQYYEEEERQRGNFPDRFSGHQFPNYSSELNVNALLLGDSALYLCASSGGLREAYEQYFGPGTRLTVT.

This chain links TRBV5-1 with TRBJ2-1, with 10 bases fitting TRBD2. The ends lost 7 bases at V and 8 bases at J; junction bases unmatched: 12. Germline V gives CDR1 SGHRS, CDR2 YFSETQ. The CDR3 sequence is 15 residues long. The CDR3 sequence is CASREASGGGDEQFF. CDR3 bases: TGCGCCAGCCGTGAGGCTAGCGGGGGTGGGGATGAGCAGTTCTTC.

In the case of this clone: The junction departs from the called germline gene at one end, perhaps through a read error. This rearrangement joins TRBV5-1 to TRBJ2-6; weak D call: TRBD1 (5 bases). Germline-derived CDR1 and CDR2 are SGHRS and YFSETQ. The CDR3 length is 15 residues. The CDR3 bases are TGCGCCAGCAGCTTTAACACTGCTGGGGCCAACGGCCTGACTTTC. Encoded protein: CASSFNTAGANGLTF.

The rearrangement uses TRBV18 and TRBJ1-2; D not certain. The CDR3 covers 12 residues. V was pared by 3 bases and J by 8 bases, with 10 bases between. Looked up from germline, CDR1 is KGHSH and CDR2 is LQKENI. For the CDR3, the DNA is TGTGCCAGCTCACCGGGAGTAGGCGGCTACACCTTC. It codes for CASSPGVGGYTF.

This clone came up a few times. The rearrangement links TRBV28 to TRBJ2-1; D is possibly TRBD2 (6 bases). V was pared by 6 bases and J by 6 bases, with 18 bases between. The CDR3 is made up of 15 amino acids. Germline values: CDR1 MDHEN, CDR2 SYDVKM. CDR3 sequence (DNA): TGTGCCAGCAGACGAGGTGGGGGGAAGTCCAATGAGCAGTTCTTC. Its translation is CASRRGGGKSNEQFF. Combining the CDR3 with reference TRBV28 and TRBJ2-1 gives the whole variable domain DVKVTQSSRYLVKRTGEKVFLECVQDMDHENMFWYRQDPGLGLRLIYFSYDVKMKEKGDIPEGYSVSREKKERFSLILESASTNQTSMYLCASRRGGGKSNEQFFGPGTRLTVL.

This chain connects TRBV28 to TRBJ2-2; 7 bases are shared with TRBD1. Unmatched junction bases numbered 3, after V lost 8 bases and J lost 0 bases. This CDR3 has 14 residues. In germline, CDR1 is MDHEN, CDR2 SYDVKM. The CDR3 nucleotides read TGTGCCAGCCTACAGGGGCCGAACACCGGGGAGCTGTTTTTT. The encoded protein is CASLQGPNTGELFF.

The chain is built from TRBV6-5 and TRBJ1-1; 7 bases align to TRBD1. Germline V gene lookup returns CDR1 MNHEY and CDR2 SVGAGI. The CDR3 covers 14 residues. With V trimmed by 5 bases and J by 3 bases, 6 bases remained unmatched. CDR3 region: CASSQLTGDTEAFF. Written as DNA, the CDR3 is TGTGCCAGCAGTCAACTAACAGGGGACACTGAAGCTTTCTTT.

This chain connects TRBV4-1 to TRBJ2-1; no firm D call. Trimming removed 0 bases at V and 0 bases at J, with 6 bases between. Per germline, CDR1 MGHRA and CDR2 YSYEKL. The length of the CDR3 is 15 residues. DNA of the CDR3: TGCGCCAGCAGCCAAGAAGCGAGCTCCTACAATGAGCAGTTCTTC. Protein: CASSQEASSYNEQFF.

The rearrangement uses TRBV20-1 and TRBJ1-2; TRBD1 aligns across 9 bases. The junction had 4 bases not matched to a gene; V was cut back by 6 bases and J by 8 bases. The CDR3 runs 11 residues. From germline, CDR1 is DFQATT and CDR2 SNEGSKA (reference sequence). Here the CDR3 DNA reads TGCAGTGCCCCGGGACAGGGAGGCTACACCTTC. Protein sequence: CSAPGQGGYTF.

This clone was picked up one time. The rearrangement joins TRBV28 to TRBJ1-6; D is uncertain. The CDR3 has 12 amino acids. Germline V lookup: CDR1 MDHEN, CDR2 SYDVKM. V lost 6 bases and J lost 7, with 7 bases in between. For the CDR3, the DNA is TGTGCCAGCAGCCGTCGGAATTCACCCCTCCACTTT. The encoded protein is CASSRRNSPLHF.

The CDR3, as DNA: TGTGCCAGCTCATTCGGACCCCCCGGGGGTGGCAATCAGCCCCAGCATTTT. Translation gives CASSFGPPGGGNQPQHF. The rearrangement joins TRBV18 to TRBJ1-5; TRBD1 is a possible D gene (5 bases). From germline, CDR1 is KGHSH and CDR2 LQKENI. The V end was cut by 5 bases, the J end by 2 bases, with 19 bases between. The length of the CDR3 is 17 residues.